The 30 T cell receptor beta chains below come from one sample, sequenced in a study of T-cell reconstitution after alpha-beta-depleted transplantation in children. Unique molecular identifiers tagged the TCRbeta library. MiXCR was run by TCRdb on the PCR reads, yielding one entry per CDR3 protein. The top ten hold about 28% of the sample, which has about a million distinct CDR3 sequences, 25% to 30% seen once. Material: PBMCs, mostly from graft donor cells, obtained 360 days after TCRalphabeta/CD19-depleted stem cell transplant. The receptors originated from a boy under two years old who had a stem cell transplant for SCID, so the T cells may come from the graft donor.

J is TRBJ2-3 and V is TRBV7-9, with D hard to call. There are 17 residues in the CDR3. Between the trimmed V and J ends, which lost 4 bases and 2 bases, there was a span of 19 bases. Per the germline V gene, CDR1 is SEHNR and CDR2 is FQNEAQ (reference sequence). CDR3: CASSSLVLDSPTDTQYF. As DNA, the CDR3 is TGTGCCAGCAGCTCCTTGGTCCTTGACTCCCCCACAGATACGCAGTATTTT.

This clonotype was seen only a few times. The chain recombines TRBV29-1 with TRBJ1-1; D is ambiguous. The CDR3 runs 11 residues. CDR1 SQVTM and CDR2 ANQGSEA come from the germline V gene. V lost 6 bases and J lost 8, with 13 bases in between. CDR3 protein: CSVSGNLEAFF. The CDR3 DNA sequence: TGCAGCGTCTCGGGCAATTTAGAAGCTTTCTTT.

The CDR3: CASSLRLAFVGEQFF. CDR3 in DNA: TGTGCCAGCAGTTTAAGACTAGCGTTCGTGGGTGAGCAGTTCTTC. J is TRBJ2-1 and V is TRBV12-3 or TRBV12-4; 8 bases fit TRBD2. Losses at the gene ends were 2 bases for V and 9 bases for J; bases not matched to a gene: 9. This CDR3 is built from 15 residues.

The V gene is TRBV5-1, the J gene TRBJ1-4, with TRBD1 as a possible D gene (5 bases). Germline V CDR1 and CDR2: SGHRS, YFSETQ. The CDR3 is made up of 16 amino acids. V was cut by 4 bases and J by 0 bases, with 13 bases left in between. The CDR3 DNA is TGCGCCAGCAGCCAACAGGAAGCCTCAACTAATGAAAAACTGTTTTTT. Residues: CASSQQEASTNEKLFF.

This chain uses TRBV5-1 with TRBJ2-1; 7 bases align to TRBD1. The length of the CDR3 is 14 residues. V was pared by 0 bases and J by 10 bases, with 7 bases of the junction left unmatched. CDR1 is SGHRS and CDR2 is YFSETQ in the germline V gene. Written as DNA, the CDR3 is TGCGCCAGCAGCTTGGATAACAGGGGTTCGGAGCAGTTCTTC. Amino acids: CASSLDNRGSEQFF.

This clonotype was counted between two and nine times. This chain links TRBV12-3 or TRBV12-4 with TRBJ1-6; D may be TRBD1 (5 bases). Trimming shortened V by 5 bases and J by 9 bases, and 20 bases separated the two germline ends. The CDR3 is made up of 16 amino acids. CDR3 amino acids: CASSPYRGGVLSPLHF. The CDR3, as DNA: TGTGCCAGCAGTCCCTACCGGGGGGGGGTGCTTTCACCCCTCCACTTT.

The chain links TRBV18 to TRBJ1-1, with TRBD1 as a possible D gene (6 bases). CDR1 and CDR2 (germline): KGHSH, LQKENI. Trimming stripped 3 bases from V and 1 base from J, with 15 bases between. The CDR3 runs 16 residues. The CDR3 here is CASSPEQGWRNTEAFF. The CDR3 nucleotides read TGTGCCAGCTCACCCGAACAGGGTTGGAGGAACACTGAAGCTTTCTTT.

CDR3 amino acids: CASRFQVSDPMNTEAFF. In DNA, the CDR3 is TGTGCCAGCAGATTCCAAGTGTCAGATCCTATGAACACTGAAGCTTTCTTT. V and J are TRBV6-1 and TRBJ1-1, with D hard to call. With 6 bases removed from V and 0 bases from J, the gap between germline ends came to 20 bases. The CDR3 has 17 residues. Per the germline V gene, CDR1 is MNHNS and CDR2 is SASEGT.

This chain uses TRBV10-3 with TRBJ2-7; the D gene is possibly TRBD1 (6 bases). The V and J ends lost 4 bases and 8 bases respectively, with 12 bases between them. The CDR3 has 12 residues. Germline V CDR1 and CDR2: ENHRY, SYGVKD. CDR3 protein: CAISAPGDQQYF. The CDR3 coding sequence is TGTGCCATCAGTGCCCCAGGGGATCAGCAGTACTTC.

This clonotype was counted between two and nine times. The chain recombines TRBV5-1 with TRBJ1-1; D might be TRBD1 (6 bases). Germline CDR1 is SGHRS and CDR2 is YFSETQ. The CDR3 contains 12 residues. The V and J ends lost 0 bases and 8 bases respectively, with 8 bases between them. The CDR3 loop reads CASSLVDREAFF. Here the CDR3 DNA reads TGCGCCAGCAGCTTGGTAGACAGGGAAGCTTTCTTT.

This clonotype has only a few counts. This rearrangement joins TRBV27 to TRBJ2-3; TRBD2 matches at 8 bases. The CDR3 covers 15 residues. V shed 8 bases and J 2 bases; nucleotides not matched to a gene: 9. CDR1 and CDR2 (germline): MNHEY, SMNVEV (reference sequence). CDR3 nucleotides: TGTGCCAGCCGGCCGGGACTAGTAGTCACAGATACGCAGTATTTT. As protein: CASRPGLVVTDTQYF.

The J gene is TRBJ2-7, the V gene TRBV6-2 or TRBV6-3; TRBD1 aligns across 10 bases. V was clipped by 8 bases and J by 0 bases; unmatched bases: 4. Germline CDR1 and CDR2: MNHEY and SVGEGT. The CDR3 extends over 14 amino acids. The CDR3 spells CASARTGGSYEQYF. The CDR3 nucleotides are TGTGCCAGCGCGCGGACAGGGGGCTCCTACGAGCAGTACTTC.

This clonotype was observed a few times. The chain joins TRBV5-1 to TRBJ1-2; D is unresolved. Per germline, CDR1 SGHRS and CDR2 YFSETQ. CDR3 length: 15 amino acids. The V and J ends lost 0 bases and 2 bases respectively, with 11 bases between them. CDR3 sequence reads: CASSLDSSSNYGYTF. The DNA of the CDR3 is TGCGCCAGCAGCTTGGACAGCTCCTCCAACTATGGCTACACCTTC.

The V gene is TRBV4-3, the J gene TRBJ2-3; maybe TRBD1 (6 bases). Germline CDR1 and CDR2: LGHNA and YSLEER. Trimming removed 4 bases at V and 4 bases at J, with 12 bases between. CDR3 length: 14 amino acids. CDR3 DNA sequence: TGCGCCAGCAGCCCACAGGGACCCCCAGATACGCAGTATTTT. Its protein product is CASSPQGPPDTQYF.

The rearrangement links TRBV12-3 or TRBV12-4 to TRBJ2-1; D remains unclear. The CDR3 sequence is 12 residues long. V lost 6 bases, J lost 3 bases, and 6 bases lay in between. The CDR3 nucleotides read TGTGCCAGCAGCGCGTTCTACAATGAGCAGTTCTTC. Translated, it gives CASSAFYNEQFF.

The chain joins TRBV5-4 to TRBJ2-6; D unresolved. The CDR3 is 16 residues long. CDR1 and CDR2 from the germline V gene are SGHNT and YYREEE (reference sequence). Trimming took off 0 bases at V and 4 bases at J, with 11 bases between the two ends. CDR3 sequence reads: CASSLGKVEGANVLTF. The CDR3 DNA follows: TGTGCCAGCAGCTTGGGCAAAGTGGAAGGGGCCAACGTCCTGACTTTC.

J is TRBJ1-5 and V is TRBV24-1; a weak D match, TRBD1 (5 bases). Germline lookup yields CDR1 KGHDR and CDR2 SFDVKD. V was pared by 4 bases and J by 2 bases, with 23 bases between. The CDR3 covers 19 residues. The CDR3 loop reads CATSDPRDRTCGCNQPQHF. CDR3 sequence (DNA): TGTGCCACCAGTGACCCCCGGGACCGGACTTGCGGGTGCAATCAGCCCCAGCATTTT.

The chain joins TRBV7-2 to TRBJ2-1, with D maybe TRBD2 (6 bases). Germline V gives CDR1 SGHTA, CDR2 FQGNSA. This CDR3 region has 15 residues. Trimming removed 7 bases from V and 10 bases from J, with 23 bases in between. CDR3 bases: TGTGCCAGCACCATTCCGGGACTCCCGATCCCGGAGCAGTTCTTC. Protein sequence: CASTIPGLPIPEQFF.

The chain carries TRBV6-2 or TRBV6-3 and TRBJ2-7; D gene unclear. CDR3 length: 13 amino acids. The germline gives CDR1 MNHEY, CDR2 SVGEGT. Trimming left V 6 bases short and J 4 bases short, with 13 bases between. The CDR3 bases are TGTGCCAGCAGACCAGATGAGCGTTACGAGCAGTACTTC. Amino acids: CASRPDERYEQYF.

In its sample, this clonotype was seen a few times. CDR3 in amino acids: CASSYLQGWGSYEQYF. CDR3 coding DNA: TGTGCCAGCAGTTACCTACAGGGATGGGGGTCTTACGAGCAGTACTTC. This chain uses TRBV6-5 with TRBJ2-7, with D possibly matching TRBD1 (6 bases). V lost 2 bases, J lost 4 bases, and 18 bases lay in between. Per germline, CDR1 MNHEY and CDR2 SVGAGI. The CDR3 contains 16 residues.

The chain employs TRBV12-3 or TRBV12-4 and TRBJ2-3; D uncertain. V was cut by 1 base and J by 5 bases, with 13 bases left in between. CDR3 length equals 15 residues. The CDR3 region has the DNA TGTGCCAGCAGTTTAGAAGAACAGTCTATAGATACGCAGTATTTT. Protein sequence: CASSLEEQSIDTQYF.

The V call is TRBV30, the J call TRBJ1-1; D uncertain. The CDR3 is 11 residues long. The V and J ends lost 2 bases and 4 bases respectively, with 5 bases between them. The germline gives CDR1 GTSNPN, CDR2 SVGIG (reference sequence). The DNA of the CDR3 is TGTGCCTGGAGTAGGGTCACTGAAGCTTTCTTT. Protein product: CAWSRVTEAFF.

The chain is built from TRBV6-1 and TRBJ1-2, with D unresolved. Trimming took off 2 bases at V and 3 bases at J, with 7 bases between the two ends. The CDR3 consists of 13 residues. Per the germline V gene, CDR1 is MNHNS and CDR2 is SASEGT. The CDR3: CASSEQHYYGYTF. The CDR3 DNA sequence: TGTGCCAGCAGTGAACAACATTACTATGGCTACACCTTC.

This clonotype was recorded a few times. This chain joins TRBV4-1 and TRBJ2-5; D is unclear. The CDR3 consists of 15 residues. CDR1 and CDR2 (germline): MGHRA, YSYEKL. The V end was cut by 1 base, the J end by 0 bases, with 9 bases between. The chain's CDR3 is CASSQGWTDQETQYF. The CDR3 DNA reads as TGCGCCAGCAGCCAAGGATGGACGGACCAAGAGACCCAGTACTTC.

This clonotype was picked up a small number of times. CDR3 bases: TGTGCCAGCAGCCTAAGGTGGGGGACTGAAGCTTTCTTT. This translates into CASSLRWGTEAFF. V is TRBV7-2 and J is TRBJ1-1, with D perhaps matching TRBD1 (5 bases). Germline V lookup: CDR1 SGHTA, CDR2 FQGNSA. Trimming took off 5 bases at V and 5 bases at J, with 12 bases between the two ends. This CDR3 spans 13 amino acids.

J is TRBJ1-4 and V is TRBV20-1; 8 bases map to TRBD1. V shed 8 bases and J 8 bases; nucleotides not matched to a gene: 13. The CDR3 is 14 amino acids. Germline V gene lookup returns CDR1 DFQATT and CDR2 SNEGSKA (reference sequence). Here the CDR3 DNA reads TGCAGTTTCCGAAGCAGGGGGCTCGGGGAAAAACTGTTTTTT. Residues: CSFRSRGLGEKLFF.

J is TRBJ2-7 and V is TRBV15, with 8 bases that match TRBD1. CDR3 length: 15 amino acids. Germline V gene sequence: CDR1 LNHNV, CDR2 YYDKDF (reference sequence). Trimming at V came to 3 bases and at J to 2 bases, leaving 6 bases not matched to a gene. The CDR3 DNA sequence: TGTGCCACCAGCAGGGATTTGGACAGGGCCTACGAGCAGTACTTC. Amino acids: CATSRDLDRAYEQYF.

The V gene is TRBV20-1, the J gene TRBJ2-7; D possibly matches TRBD1 or TRBD2 (6 bases each). With 4 bases removed from V and 6 bases from J, the gap between germline ends came to 13 bases. The CDR3 loop spans 12 amino acids. Looked up from germline, CDR1 is DFQATT and CDR2 is SNEGSKA (reference sequence). The CDR3 loop is CSANRDSGEQYF. For the CDR3, the DNA is TGCAGTGCTAACAGGGACTCGGGCGAGCAGTACTTC.

This clonotype was detected only a few times. The V call is TRBV29-1, the J call TRBJ2-2, with unresolved D. Deletions cut 6 bases from V and 4 bases from J, with 12 bases between. The germline CDR1 and CDR2 sequences are SQVTM and ANQGSEA. This CDR3 is 13 amino acids long. For the CDR3, the DNA is TGCAGCGTAAGCCCTCCCAGCACCGGGGAGCTGTTTTTT. Translation: CSVSPPSTGELFF.

V and J are TRBV19 and TRBJ2-2; D is undetermined. CDR3 length equals 14 residues. Germline loops: CDR1 LNHDA, CDR2 SQIVND (reference sequence). V lost 3 bases, J lost 6 bases, and 11 bases lay in between. The CDR3 DNA is TGTGCCAGTAGTATTCTCGGGCAACCCGGGGAGCTGTTTTTT. Translating gives CASSILGQPGELFF.